This TCR beta chain was recovered during a study of T cell responses to AZD1222 COVID-19 vaccine listed by TCRdb under 2021. Context from the whole study: TCR sequencing covered approximately 230 trial participants: nearly 210 given two doses of AZD1222 and 26 given two doses of MenACWY control vaccine. Trial participants were enrolled by age into subgroups of 18-55, 56-69 and 70-plus years, and around 150, 28 and 57 TCR-sequenced participants, respectively, were included in these subgroups. The investigation overall reported the following: Reportedly, close to half of the unique spike-specific TCRs recognized epitopes lying outside the regions that are mutated in the B.1.351 and B.1.1.7 variants. Participants were mostly white British and included more females than males, and it was suggested by the authors that clonal diversity may have been underestimated. Conclusions about previously exposed vaccinees are limited because only five to seven AZD1222 recipients were SARS-CoV-2 seropositive at baseline. The 56-69-year group was small, and its depth increase did not reach significance, likely because of low power. Vaccine-associated CD4 TCRs spanned the whole spike protein, with dominant responses in regions 160-218 and 743-854. Because no day 14 peak-response samples were available, the repertoires could be characterized only after the peak T cell response. After two AZD1222 doses, spike-specific TCR breadth and depth were significantly higher than at day 0 and than in MenACWY recipients.

A word on this clone: It lacks a known antigen. No base-level quality is on record; no much larger clone is a single base apart.

The CDR3 regions of human TCRbeta chains were subjected to immunosequencing. The source study handled its data this way. TCRs in the repertoires were compared against a reference library of SARS-CoV-2-specific TCRs that had been generated with the MIRA antigen-specificity platform. Breadth was defined as the fraction of unique TCRs that were SARS-CoV-2-associated. Depth was defined as the fraction of total T cells that were SARS-CoV-2-associated. Using the MIRA data, every spike-specific TCR was mapped to the spike region that the TCR reacted to and assigned to either a CD4 or a CD8 class. Log10-transformed breadth and depth values were compared by one-way ANOVA with Sidak's multiple comparisons tests. TCRdb took this table from immuneACCESS and kept in-frame rearrangements with V and J called. Such tables lack part of the clones; where checked against another copy, unresolved V genes explain under half of the gap, and the rest is unexplained. V and J calls and clone size are given by that table; D and trimming were obtained from the DNA. The sample table lists about 88,000 clones, 85% to 90% of them with a count of one. Just under 5% of the sample rests with the top ten.

What the time point label conveys for this sample: about 28 days (+/-7) after the second vaccine dose. AZD1222 recipients given second doses at about 4 weeks or at about 12 weeks were pooled, since spike-specific TCR depth and breadth were not found to differ between the two schedules. Samples from vaccinated people were obtained from the UK trials COV001 and COV002, which included a single-blind randomized controlled phase 2/3 trial of AZD1222 (ChAdOx1 nCoV-19) in healthy adults. For TCRbeta chain sequencing, PBMC samples from trial participants were taken at day 0 and at day 28 after the second dose. The sequencing used peripheral blood, collected 28 days after the second AZD1222 dose. This TCR was sampled from an adult who received the AZD1222 COVID-19 vaccine.

The CDR3 corresponds to CASRFGTDLNYGYTF. The nucleotide sequence reads as follows: TGTGCCAGCAGATTCGGGACAGACCTTAACTATGGCTACACCTTC. The chain is made from TRBV2 and TRBJ1-2; 7 junctional bases match TRBD1. The germline V gene yields SNHLY for CDR1 and FYNNEI for CDR2. From cysteine to phenylalanine, the CDR3 is 15 amino acids long. Just CDR3 DNA is preserved here, 45 bases in frame from base 1. V is cut back by 6 bases and J by 1 base, with 8 bases in the junction unmatched.